A selection of T cell receptor beta chains follows, all from one sample in a study of cytomegalovirus exposure and HLA in healthy donors. TCRdb's table, derived via immunoSEQ multiplex PCR, lists solely in-frame clones and lacks some. The sample holds roughly 140,000 clones; under 70% are singletons and the top ten take 3%. The specimen was PBMCs. These receptors all come from a woman aged 25 to 39 in good health and CMV-seropositive. Each CDR3 is given with its conserved first and last residue. The order of the fields is D gene, J gene, clone size, V gene, CDR3 length, CDR3 DNA, CDR3 protein. D genes are given only for firm matches. For some rows the clone size is stated as once, few or many, or as a class when expanded; others skip it.

TRBD1 | TRBJ1-2 | . | TRBV18 | 16 | TGTGCCAGCTCAATGGGGATTGGACAGGGGAATTATGGCTACACCTTC | CASSMGIGQGNYGYTF
. | TRBJ1-5 | once | TRBV28 | 11 | TGTGCCAGCAGTTTTAGTCAGCCCCAGCATTTT | CASSFSQPQHF
. | TRBJ1-2 | . | TRBV5-1 | 13 | TGCGCCAGCAGCTCGGACAAACGATATGGCTACACCTTC | CASSSDKRYGYTF
. | TRBJ1-5 | . | TRBV5-1 | 15 | TGCGCCAGCAGTCTGGACTCCAACGACAATCAGCCCCAGCATTTT | CASSLDSNDNQPQHF
TRBD1 | TRBJ1-2 | . | TRBV9 | 13 | TGTGCCAGCAGCCCGACAGGGAGAATAGGCTACACCTTC | CASSPTGRIGYTF
. | TRBJ2-3 | once | TRBV6-4 | 15 | TGTGCCAGCAGTGACTACGCGGGGGCAACAGATACGCAGTATTTT | CASSDYAGATDTQYF
. | TRBJ2-1 | . | TRBV28 | 14 | TGTGCCAGCAAATCGGGCGGGCCCTACAATGAGCAGTTCTTC | CASKSGGPYNEQFF
TRBD1 | TRBJ1-3 | . | TRBV18 | 17 | TGTGCCAGCTCACCAGAATCCGGGACAGGGCTCGGAAACACCATATATTTT | CASSPESGTGLGNTIYF
TRBD1 | TRBJ2-7 | . | TRBV6-6 | 14 | TGTGCCAGCAGTCCGGGACAGTCCCCCTACGAGCAGTACTTC | CASSPGQSPYEQYF
TRBD1 | TRBJ2-6 | few | TRBV7-2 | 17 | TGTGCCAGCAGCCGGAATCCCGACAGGGTTGGGGCCAACGTCCTGACTTTC | CASSRNPDRVGANVLTF
. | TRBJ1-2 | . | TRBV28 | 13 | TGTGCCAGCAGTTTCCCAGGAAGCTATGGCTACACCTTC | CASSFPGSYGYTF
. | TRBJ2-2 | few | TRBV30 | 11 | TGTGCCTCGGACGGAGGCCGGGAGCTGTTTTTT | CASDGGRELFF
TRBD2 | TRBJ2-5 | . | TRBV6-5 | 15 | TGTGCCAGCAGTTACAACGCGGGAGCCCCAGAGACCCAGTACTTC | CASSYNAGAPETQYF
TRBD2 | TRBJ2-7 | . | TRBV7-2 | 14 | TGTGCCAGCAGCTTCGGGGGGGCGCCCTACGAGCAGTACTTC | CASSFGGAPYEQYF
. | TRBJ1-2 | . | TRBV9 | 16 | TGTGCCAGCAGCGTAGGCGGGACCTTGCCCAACTATGGCTACACCTTC | CASSVGGTLPNYGYTF
. | TRBJ1-5 | . | TRBV6-5 | 15 | TGTGCCAGCAGCACAGGATTTTATAGCAATCAGCCCCAGCATTTT | CASSTGFYSNQPQHF
TRBD2 | TRBJ2-3 | . | TRBV7-2 | 16 | TGTGCCAGCAGCAATTACGGACTAGGCGGGGCAGATACGCAGTATTTT | CASSNYGLGGADTQYF
. | TRBJ2-1 | . | TRBV6-1 | 14 | TGTGCCAGCAGTGCCTCTGGACTACTCGGTGAGCAGTTCTTC | CASSASGLLGEQFF
. | TRBJ2-7 | few | TRBV2 | 14 | TGTGCCAGCAGTGTGATGGTGACTCGGGGCGAGCAGTACTTC | CASSVMVTRGEQYF
TRBD2 | TRBJ2-7 | few | TRBV5-4 | 15 | TGTGCCAGCAGCTTGGGCGGGGGAACCTCCTACGAGCAGTACTTC | CASSLGGGTSYEQYF
. | TRBJ2-3 | once | TRBV30 | 13 | TGTGCCTGGAGTGCCCTTAGCGGTGATACGCAGTATTTT | CAWSALSGDTQYF
. | TRBJ2-1 | . | TRBV14 | 16 | TGTGCCAGCAGCCAGACCTCGGGAGCCCGAACTAATGAGCAGTTCTTC | CASSQTSGARTNEQFF
TRBD2 | TRBJ2-7 | . | TRBV27 | 14 | TGTGCCACCAGGCTAGCGGGAGGGCCCCACGAGCAGTACTTC | CATRLAGGPHEQYF
. | TRBJ1-3 | . | TRBV28 | 12 | TGTGCCAGCAATCTCTCTGGAAACACCATATATTTT | CASNLSGNTIYF
TRBD1 | TRBJ1-2 | few | TRBV5-1 | 14 | TGCGCCAGCAGCTTGGACAGGGGGCAGGAAGGCTACACCTTC | CASSLDRGQEGYTF
. | TRBJ2-7 | . | TRBV19 | 14 | TGTGCCAGTAGTGGGTTCGCGGACTCCTACGAGCAGTACTTC | CASSGFADSYEQYF
. | TRBJ1-1 | . | TRBV27 | 15 | TGTGCCAGCAGTAACCCCCGGGAGGGACGGACTGAAGCTTTCTTT | CASSNPREGRTEAFF
TRBD1 | TRBJ1-2 | few | TRBV5-1 | 13 | TGCGCCAGCAGCCAAGGACAGGAGGGGAGTTACACCTTC | CASSQGQEGSYTF
TRBD1 | TRBJ2-7 | . | TRBV2 | 14 | TGTGCCAGCAGTGGTATGACAGGGGTTGCCGAGCAGTACTTC | CASSGMTGVAEQYF
TRBD1 | TRBJ1-4 | . | TRBV6-7 | 14 | TGTGCCAGCAGCCGACAGGGCCATAATGAAAAACTGTTTTTT | CASSRQGHNEKLFF
. | TRBJ2-2 | . | TRBV15 | 15 | TGTGCCACCAGCAGAGCGCTAGCCGACACCGGGGAGCTGTTTTTT | CATSRALADTGELFF
TRBD2 | TRBJ2-1 | few | TRBV4-1 | 15 | TGCGCCAGCAGCCCGCTTAGCGGGACCGACACTGAGCAGTTCTTC | CASSPLSGTDTEQFF
TRBD1 | TRBJ1-4 | . | TRBV4-1 | 15 | TGCGCCAGCAGCCTTGAGGACAGGCGAGGTGAAAAACTGTTTTTT | CASSLEDRRGEKLFF
. | TRBJ1-6 | . | TRBV27 | 14 | TGTGCCAGCAGTTTAAGTCAGGGGTGGACACCCCTCCACTTT | CASSLSQGWTPLHF